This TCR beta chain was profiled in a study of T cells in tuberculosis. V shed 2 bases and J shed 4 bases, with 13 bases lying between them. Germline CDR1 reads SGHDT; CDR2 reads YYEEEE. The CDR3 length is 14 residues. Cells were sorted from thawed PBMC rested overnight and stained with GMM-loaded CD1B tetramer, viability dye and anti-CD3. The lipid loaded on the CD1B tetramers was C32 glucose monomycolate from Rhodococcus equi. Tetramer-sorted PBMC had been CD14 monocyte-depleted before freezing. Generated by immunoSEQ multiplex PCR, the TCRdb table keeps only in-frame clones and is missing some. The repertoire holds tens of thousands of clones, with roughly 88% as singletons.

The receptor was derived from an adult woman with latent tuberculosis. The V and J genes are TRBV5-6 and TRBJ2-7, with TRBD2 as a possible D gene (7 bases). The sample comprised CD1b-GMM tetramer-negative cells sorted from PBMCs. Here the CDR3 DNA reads TGTGCCAGCAGCTTTGGGGGGGCCAAGTACGAGCAGTACTTC. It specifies CASSFGGAKYEQYF.